This TCR beta chain was sequenced for a study of cytomegalovirus exposure and HLA in healthy donors. Study outcomes and limitations: Compared with the roughly 700-donor mean, an Asian-associated ancestry cluster reportedly had fewer N-insertions, according to a later analysis. The classifier reportedly diagnosed cytomegalovirus status with high sensitivity and specificity.

Both 60 Vbeta primers and 13 Jbeta primers went into the PCR. Repertoires were generated with immunoSEQ multiplex PCR, while TCRdb's copy carries only in-frame clones and drops some. This sample has about 140,000 clones; just under 85% occur once, and the top ten carry 1.9%. Comments on this clone: The antigen is not known.

The receptor was isolated from a middle-aged woman in good health and CMV-seronegative. Sample: PBMCs.

CDR3 DNA: TGTGCCAGCAGCTACGGACTAGCGGGACGCAATGAGCAGTTCTTC. This gives the protein CASSYGLAGRNEQFF. This chain links TRBV11-3 with TRBJ2-1; 12 nucleotides line up with TRBD2. Germline V lookup: CDR1 SGHNT, CDR2 YENEEA. CDR3 size: 15 residues. Trimming took 4 bases from V and 6 from J; bases not matched to a gene: 4.